This passage covers 20 T cell receptor beta chains from one sample sequenced in a study of T cells in Graves' hyperthyroidism and ophthalmopathy. Amplified regions were TCR beta CDR3 sequences from RNA transcripts. The HTBI primer set served for first-round RT-PCR of the TCR CDR3. TCRdb fed the multiplex PCR reads into MiXCR, producing one record per CDR3 protein. The data contain 690,000 or so distinct CDR3 sequences, roughly a sixth of them seen just once; the ten biggest clones take up approximately 16%. Source material: blood. The receptors shown here come from a woman aged 50 to 60 with Graves' hyperthyroidism that later progressed to Graves' ophthalmopathy.

The sample holds a few counts of this clonotype. The chain uses TRBV20-1 and TRBJ2-5; 7 positions match TRBD1. Germline CDR1 DFQATT, CDR2 SNEGSKA (reference sequence). This CDR3 has 14 residues. The CDR3 sequence is CSVAKTGVQETQYF. CDR3 in DNA: TGCAGCGTCGCGAAAACAGGGGTCCAAGAGACCCAGTACTTC.

This clonotype was observed a few times. The V and J genes are TRBV18 and TRBJ2-1; 8 bases line up with TRBD2. The CDR3 length is 16 residues. Losses at the gene ends were 6 bases for V and 9 bases for J; bases not matched to a gene: 16. The germline CDR1 and CDR2 sequences are KGHSH and LQKENI. Here the CDR3 reads CASSLKELAGYGEQFF. The CDR3 DNA reads as TGTGCCAGCTCCCTCAAAGAGCTAGCGGGCTATGGTGAGCAGTTCTTC.

This chain links TRBV7-6 with TRBJ1-1; D call uncertain. The ends were cut back, 1 base at V and 0 bases at J, with 6 bases in the middle. There are 14 residues in the CDR3. Germline V gene data show CDR1 as SGHVS and CDR2 as FNYEAQ. The CDR3 spells CASSLDYMNTEAFF. The CDR3 DNA reads as TGTGCCAGCAGCTTAGATTACATGAACACTGAAGCTTTCTTT.

The chain combines TRBV20-1 with TRBJ1-5; D is undetermined. The CDR3 is made up of 12 amino acids. Trimming shortened V by 3 bases and J by 4 bases, and 7 bases separated the two germline ends. Per germline, CDR1 DFQATT and CDR2 SNEGSKA (reference sequence). CDR3 protein: CSASLRNQPQHF. The CDR3 DNA follows: TGCAGTGCTAGCCTGCGGAATCAGCCCCAGCATTTT.

This clonotype was seen a handful of times. V gene TRBV9 combines with J gene TRBJ1-4, with 7 bases matching TRBD1. Per the germline V gene, CDR1 is SGDLS and CDR2 is YYNGEE. Losses at the gene ends were 3 bases for V and 7 bases for J; bases not matched to a gene: 3. This CDR3 is 13 amino acids long. CDR3 residues: CASSGHRGEKLFF. Written as DNA, the CDR3 is TGTGCCAGCAGCGGGCACAGGGGTGAAAAACTGTTTTTT.

This clonotype has a count of ten or more. This chain links TRBV9 with TRBJ1-1, with a weak D call TRBD1 (5 bases). Per germline, CDR1 SGDLS and CDR2 YYNGEE. The V end lost 0 bases, the J end lost 0 bases, and 6 bases lay between the germline ends. CDR3 length equals 14 residues. The CDR3 nucleotides are TGTGCCAGCAGCGTAGGGGGGGTGAACACTGAAGCTTTCTTT. Its translation: CASSVGGVNTEAFF.

Many counts were recorded for this clonotype. The chain uses TRBV3-1 and TRBJ1-2; D not resolved. V was pared by 4 bases and J by 4 bases, with 7 bases between. The germline gives CDR1 LGHDT, CDR2 YNNKEL (reference sequence). There are 12 residues in the CDR3. The CDR3 region has the DNA TGTGCCAGCAGCCTAGCCGCCTATGGCTACACCTTC. Its translation: CASSLAAYGYTF.

This clonotype was recorded a few times. The genes are TRBV12-3 or TRBV12-4 and TRBJ2-1, with D perhaps assigned TRBD1 or TRBD2 (6 bases each). V lost 6 bases to trimming and J lost 9 bases, with 18 bases between them. The CDR3 runs 14 residues. The CDR3 nucleotides are TGTGCCAGCAGCCCAGACAGGACCGGGGGTGAGCAGTTCTTC. Its protein product is CASSPDRTGGEQFF.

This clonotype was observed many times. J is TRBJ2-1 and V is TRBV11-2, with TRBD1 as a possible D gene (6 bases). The CDR3 contains 15 residues. The germline CDR1 and CDR2 sequences are SGHAT and FQNNGV. Deletions cut 1 base from V and 3 bases from J, with 10 bases between. The CDR3: CASSLGPGDYNEQFF. For the CDR3, the DNA is TGTGCCAGCAGCTTAGGGCCAGGGGACTACAATGAGCAGTTCTTC.

This clonotype was observed at least ten times. The CDR3 here is CASSFRKAFF. In DNA form, the CDR3 reads TGTGCCAGCAGTTTCCGGAAAGCTTTCTTT. The rearrangement links TRBV28 to TRBJ1-1; D unclear. Germline values: CDR1 MDHEN, CDR2 SYDVKM. The CDR3 loop spans 10 amino acids. The V end lost 3 bases, the J end lost 9 bases, and 5 bases lay between the germline ends. The full variable domain, with the rest looked up from reference TRBV28 and TRBJ1-1, is DVKVTQSSRYLVKRTGEKVFLECVQDMDHENMFWYRQDPGLGLRLIYFSYDVKMKEKGDIPEGYSVSREKKERFSLILESASTNQTSMYLCASSFRKAFFGQGTRLTVV.

There are many counts of this clonotype. This chain connects TRBV5-1 to TRBJ2-3; 9 positions agree with TRBD2. Per germline, CDR1 SGHRS and CDR2 YFSETQ. The CDR3 has 16 amino acids. V gave up 4 bases and J gave up 4 bases; unmatched junction bases: 10. CDR3 sequence (DNA): TGCGCCAGCAGCCCCCAGGAGCGGGGGGCCTCAGATACGCAGTATTTT. This translates into CASSPQERGASDTQYF.

The V gene is TRBV27, the J gene TRBJ1-2; D gene ambiguous. Deletions cut 2 bases from V and 3 bases from J, with 7 bases between. The CDR3 spans 13 residues. The germline CDR1 and CDR2 sequences are MNHEY and SMNVEV (reference sequence). CDR3 in DNA: TGTGCCAGCAGTTTAGGCCGATACTATGGCTACACCTTC. Amino acid sequence: CASSLGRYYGYTF.

The chain recombines TRBV24-1 with TRBJ2-3; D not certain. The CDR3 spans 12 residues. Trimming left V 7 bases short and J 0 bases short, with 4 bases between. Germline values: CDR1 KGHDR, CDR2 SFDVKD. The CDR3 DNA reads TGTGCCACCAGGGGCAGCACAGATACGCAGTATTTT. Its translation is CATRGSTDTQYF.

This clonotype was recorded many times. The rearrangement joins TRBV20-1 to TRBJ2-1; 10 nucleotides align to TRBD2. The CDR3 totals 13 residues. Trimming took 5 bases from V and 5 from J; bases not matched to a gene: 3. Germline CDR1 reads DFQATT; CDR2 reads SNEGSKA (reference sequence). The CDR3 is CSAAGLANNEQFF. The CDR3 DNA reads TGCAGTGCTGCGGGACTAGCGAACAATGAGCAGTTCTTC.

CDR3 region: CASSPGVSYNSPLHF. The CDR3 DNA is TGTGCCAGCAGCCCAGGGGTCTCCTATAATTCACCCCTCCACTTT. The gene calls are TRBV7-9 and TRBJ1-6, with D perhaps TRBD1 (6 bases). V dropped 5 bases and J dropped 0 bases, with 8 bases sitting between them. In germline, CDR1 is SEHNR, CDR2 FQNEAQ (reference sequence). CDR3 length: 15 residues.

A remark on this clonotype: A much larger clone is a single base away; this may be a read error. CDR3 sequence: CAWSVPSYYEQYF. The CDR3 DNA is TGTGCCTGGAGTGTTCCTAGCTACTACGAGCAGTACTTC. The chain couples TRBV30 to TRBJ2-7; D perhaps matches TRBD2 (5 bases). Deletions cut 0 bases from V and 3 bases from J, with 9 bases between. Per germline, CDR1 GTSNPN and CDR2 SVGIG (reference sequence). The CDR3 loop spans 13 amino acids.

The gene calls are TRBV5-1 and TRBJ1-6; D not resolved. The germline V gene encodes CDR1 SGHRS and CDR2 YFSETQ. This CDR3 comprises 15 residues. Deletions cut 8 bases from V and 7 bases from J, with 19 bases between. This CDR3 reads CASHLSFESNSPLHF. The CDR3, as DNA: TGCGCCAGTCATCTCAGTTTCGAGTCCAATTCACCCCTCCACTTT.

The chain joins TRBV27 to TRBJ2-7; tentatively, D is TRBD1 (5 bases). The CDR3 length is 14 residues. V was clipped by 2 bases and J by 3 bases, with 11 bases between them. Germline CDR1 reads MNHEY; CDR2 reads SMNVEV (reference sequence). Written as DNA, the CDR3 is TGTGCCAGCAGTTTACTTGACAGAAACTACGAGCAGTACTTC. It specifies CASSLLDRNYEQYF.

The table lists this clonotype with a few counts. The chain uses TRBV27 and TRBJ2-7; TRBD2 might be the D (5 bases). The V end was cut by 7 bases, the J end by 3 bases, with 13 bases between. The germline V gene has CDR1 MNHEY and CDR2 SMNVEV (reference sequence). This CDR3 is built from 13 residues. In DNA, the CDR3 is TGTGCCAGCACGGATAGCGTTGGCTACGAGCAGTACTTC. It specifies CASTDSVGYEQYF.

This clonotype was recorded at least ten times. This sequence joins TRBV12-3 or TRBV12-4 and TRBJ2-7, with a possible D match to TRBD1 (5 bases). V dropped 1 base and J dropped 3 bases, with 10 bases sitting between them. The CDR3 sequence is 14 residues long. CDR3 DNA sequence: TGTGCCAGCAGTTTAGTGGGGCGCCGCTACGAGCAGTACTTC. It encodes CASSLVGRRYEQYF.